The present T cell receptor beta chain was sequenced within a study of blood T cell repertoires in COVID-19. V lost 5 bases to trimming and J lost 5 bases, with 19 bases between them. The germline gives CDR1 LNHNV, CDR2 YYDKDF (reference sequence). This CDR3 region has 15 residues. This table comes from immunoSEQ multiplex PCR, and its TCRdb copy is limited to in-frame clones, with some not included. This table holds 100,000 to 150,000 clones, 79% found once. The sequenced sample consisted of peripheral blood. This clonotype was sampled from a man aged 40-49 years with active or convalescent COVID-19. The chain links TRBV15 to TRBJ2-7, with D possibly being TRBD2 (5 bases). The CDR3 loop is CATSPGRAVRDEQYF. CDR3 coding DNA: TGTGCCACCAGCCCTGGGCGAGCGGTTCGGGACGAGCAGTACTTC.